These 27 T cell receptor beta chains were all obtained from the same sample, sequenced in a study of T cell responses to AZD1222 COVID-19 vaccine. The protocol was immunoSEQ multiplex PCR, while the TCRdb copy is restricted to in-frame clones and leaves out a portion. The sample consists of more than 70,000 clones, roughly 89% of them appearing once. This sample comprised peripheral blood, obtained 28 days after the second AZD1222 dose. These receptors came from an adult who received the AZD1222 COVID-19 vaccine.

This clone was recorded only once. The chain employs TRBV6-4 and TRBJ2-1; D might be TRBD2 (6 bases). The CDR3 sequence is 16 residues long. V was trimmed by 5 bases and J by 7 bases, leaving 21 bases between them. Germline CDR1 MRHNA, CDR2 SNTAGT. The CDR3 region is CASSPAGQGGKNEQFF. The CDR3, as DNA: TGTGCCAGCAGTCCCGCAGGGCAGGGAGGAAAAAATGAGCAGTTCTTC.

V gene TRBV10-2 combines with J gene TRBJ1-2; D is perhaps TRBD1 (5 bases). This CDR3 is built from 13 residues. The V end was cut by 7 bases, the J end by 0 bases, with 9 bases between. The germline V gene encodes CDR1 WSHSY and CDR2 SAAADI. Here the CDR3 DNA reads TGCGCCAGCACGGACACAGCTAACTATGGCTACACCTTC. This encodes CASTDTANYGYTF.

The genes are TRBV6-1 and TRBJ2-7; TRBD1 aligns across 10 bases. Per germline, CDR1 MNHNS and CDR2 SASEGT. The CDR3 extends over 16 amino acids. Trimming removed 0 bases from V and 3 bases from J; junction bases left unmatched: 5. CDR3 loop: CASSEAGTGAFYEQYF. CDR3 nucleotide sequence: TGTGCCAGCAGTGAAGCGGGGACAGGGGCTTTCTACGAGCAGTACTTC.

V and J are TRBV11-2 and TRBJ2-1, with 8 positions matching TRBD2. V gave up 6 bases and J gave up 0 bases; unmatched junction bases: 10. The V gene's germline CDR1 is SGHAT and CDR2 FQNNGV. The length of the CDR3 is 17 residues. Here the CDR3 DNA reads TGTGCCAGCAGTTTTTATAGCGGGGCCCACTCCTACAATGAGCAGTTCTTC. Protein: CASSFYSGAHSYNEQFF. Supplemented by reference TRBV11-2 and TRBJ2-1, the full variable domain reads EAGVAQSPRYKIIEKRQSVAFWCNPISGHATLYWYQQILGQGPKLLIQFQNNGVVDDSQLPKDRFSAERLKGVDSTLKIQPAKLEDSAVYLCASSFYSGAHSYNEQFFGPGTRLTVL.

The chain carries TRBV10-2 and TRBJ1-2, with TRBD1 matching over 10 bases. V shed 4 bases and J 2 bases; nucleotides not matched to a gene: 10. The CDR3 extends over 17 amino acids. Looked up from germline, CDR1 is WSHSY and CDR2 is SAAADI. The CDR3 DNA is TGCGCCAGCAGTGCCTTCAACCCGGGACAGGGGAACTATGGCTACACCTTC. Its translation: CASSAFNPGQGNYGYTF.

The chain carries TRBV2 and TRBJ1-2; a possible D gene is TRBD1 (5 bases). This CDR3 region has 13 residues. V lost 1 base to trimming and J lost 6 bases, with 9 bases between them. Germline-derived CDR1 and CDR2 are SNHLY and FYNNEI. The CDR3 nucleotides read TGTGCCAGCAGTGAAGGCAGAGGGGATGGCTACACCTTC. Its protein product is CASSEGRGDGYTF.

This clone has a handful of counts. The chain combines TRBV6-1 with TRBJ1-1; no clear D. V shed 2 bases and J shed 2 bases, with 12 bases lying between them. Per germline, CDR1 MNHNS and CDR2 SASEGT. This CDR3 has 15 residues. The CDR3 sequence: CASSEPTRLNTEAFF. CDR3 in DNA: TGTGCCAGCAGTGAACCGACAAGGCTTAACACTGAAGCTTTCTTT.

The chain joins TRBV5-1 to TRBJ2-1, with 13 bases identical to TRBD2. CDR3 length equals 16 residues. J lost 9 bases, V lost 4 bases, and 10 bases had no gene match. Germline V gives CDR1 SGHRS, CDR2 YFSETQ. The DNA for the CDR3 is TGCGCCAGCAGCGTAACTAGCGGGGGGGCCTTCGGTGAGCAGTTCTTC. This gives the protein CASSVTSGGAFGEQFF.

The chain recombines TRBV18 with TRBJ1-1; a weak D match, TRBD1 (5 bases). Germline V gives CDR1 KGHSH, CDR2 LQKENI. V lost 3 bases, J lost 5 bases, and 16 bases lay in between. The CDR3 runs 15 residues. Here the CDR3 reads CASSPNRGEGTEAFF. The CDR3, as DNA: TGTGCCAGCTCACCGAATCGGGGGGAAGGGACTGAAGCTTTCTTT.

V gene TRBV10-1 combines with J gene TRBJ2-2, with D hard to call. Germline V gene sequence: CDR1 WNHNN, CDR2 SYGVQD (reference sequence). The CDR3 has 14 residues. The germline V and J ends were trimmed by 2 bases and 7 bases, with 11 bases remaining between them. The CDR3 bases are TGCGCCAGCAGTGAGCGGGCAGGTCTCGGGGAGCTGTTTTTT. This codes for CASSERAGLGELFF.

The J gene is TRBJ1-2, the V gene TRBV19; no clear D gene. The V gene lost 4 bases and the J gene lost 0 bases, with 6 bases spanning the gap. The CDR3 is 13 residues long. CDR1 and CDR2 from the germline V gene are LNHDA and SQIVND (reference sequence). CDR3 sequence reads: CASSRESNYGYTF. Here the CDR3 DNA reads TGTGCCAGTAGTAGGGAGTCTAACTATGGCTACACCTTC.

The V call is TRBV3-1 (or the pseudogene TRBV3-2), the J call TRBJ1-2, with TRBD1 matching over 7 bases. Germline values: CDR1 LGHDT, CDR2 YNNKEL (reference sequence). The ends lost 4 bases at V and 0 bases at J; junction bases unmatched: 5. The CDR3 runs 15 residues. The CDR3 DNA sequence: TGTGCCAGCAGCCCCAGGGACAGTCCTAACTATGGCTACACCTTC. It yields the protein CASSPRDSPNYGYTF.

This clone was detected only a few times. The gene calls are TRBV14 and TRBJ2-7, with D uncertain. V lost 4 bases and J 6 bases, leaving 10 bases between the germline ends. Germline CDR1 is SGHDN and CDR2 is FVKESK. CDR3 length equals 12 residues. The CDR3 sequence: CASSPRTTEQYF. The CDR3 DNA reads TGTGCCAGCAGCCCCAGGACCACCGAGCAGTACTTC.

The chain uses TRBV6-5 and TRBJ1-2; 8 bases match TRBD1. The J segment lost 3 bases and the V segment lost 0 bases, leaving 3 bases of the junction unmatched. Per the germline V gene, CDR1 is MNHEY and CDR2 is SVGAGI. There are 15 residues in the CDR3. CDR3 nucleotides: TGTGCCAGCAGTTACTCCGGACAGGGAGACTATGGCTACACCTTC. This codes for CASSYSGQGDYGYTF.

This clone was recorded only once. This chain joins TRBV18 and TRBJ1-2, with D perhaps matching TRBD1 (6 bases). The CDR3 extends over 13 amino acids. Germline CDR1 is KGHSH and CDR2 is LQKENI. Between the trimmed V and J ends, which lost 3 bases and 8 bases, there was a span of 13 bases. The DNA for the CDR3 is TGTGCCAGCTCACCCACAGGGATTTACGGCTACACCTTC. Translation gives CASSPTGIYGYTF.

This chain connects TRBV2 to TRBJ1-4; D is perhaps TRBD1 (6 bases). CDR3 length equals 13 residues. CDR1 and CDR2 (germline): SNHLY, FYNNEI. Trimming removed 6 bases at V and 6 bases at J, with 11 bases between. Here the CDR3 reads CASRGHKDEKLFF. The CDR3 region has the DNA TGTGCCAGCAGGGGACATAAAGATGAAAAACTGTTTTTT.

This sequence joins TRBV19 and TRBJ1-1, with D unresolved. V dropped 5 bases and J dropped 1 base, with 11 bases sitting between them. Germline CDR1 reads LNHDA; CDR2 reads SQIVND (reference sequence). The CDR3 has 14 residues. CDR3 amino acids: CASSPTRENTEAFF. For the CDR3, the DNA is TGTGCCAGTAGTCCTACGAGGGAGAACACTGAAGCTTTCTTT. The full variable domain, rest sourced from reference TRBV19 and TRBJ1-1, is DGGITQSPKYLFRKEGQNVTLSCEQNLNHDAMYWYRQDPGQGLRLIYYSQIVNDFQKGDIAEGYSVSREKKESFPLTVTSAQKNPTAFYLCASSPTRENTEAFFGQGTRLTVV.

The chain recombines TRBV2 with TRBJ1-4; TRBD1 might be the D (5 bases). V was cut by 6 bases and J by 10 bases, with 15 bases left in between. Germline CDR1 reads SNHLY; CDR2 reads FYNNEI. CDR3 length: 13 amino acids. CDR3 loop: CASRADAGGKLFF. CDR3 nucleotides: TGTGCCAGCAGGGCGGACGCGGGGGGAAAACTGTTTTTT.

The V gene is TRBV5-4, the J gene TRBJ2-1; possible D gene TRBD2, 7 bases. The CDR3 runs 16 residues. Between the trimmed V and J ends, which lost 5 bases and 2 bases, there was a span of 17 bases. CDR1 is SGHNT, CDR2 YYREEE, per germline (reference sequence). CDR3 region: CASSKGGDPAYNEQFF. CDR3 coding DNA: TGTGCCAGCAGTAAGGGGGGGGACCCGGCCTACAATGAGCAGTTCTTC.

The chain carries TRBV7-9 and TRBJ1-1; D ambiguous. The CDR3 totals 13 residues. Trimming stripped 4 bases from V and 4 bases from J, with 10 bases between. CDR1 and CDR2 from the germline V gene are SEHNR and FQNEAQ (reference sequence). This CDR3 reads CASSYGEATEAFF. In DNA, the CDR3 is TGTGCCAGCAGCTACGGGGAGGCCACTGAAGCTTTCTTT.

The chain joins TRBV12-5 to TRBJ1-3; the D is unclear. The V gene lost 0 bases and the J gene lost 1 base, with 19 bases spanning the gap. The CDR3 spans 19 residues. The germline gives CDR1 LGHNT, CDR2 FRNRAP. The CDR3 DNA is TGTGCTAGTGGTTTGGTACCCCCCGGGGAGACATTTTCTGGAAACACCATATATTTT. Residues: CASGLVPPGETFSGNTIYF.

The rearrangement joins TRBV5-6 to TRBJ1-1, with D perhaps matching TRBD1 (6 bases). This CDR3 has 15 amino acids. V lost 0 bases, J lost 1 base, and 10 bases lay in between. Looked up from germline, CDR1 is SGHDT and CDR2 is YYEEEE. CDR3 amino acids: CASSLARGWNTEAFF. As DNA, the CDR3 is TGTGCCAGCAGCTTGGCCAGGGGCTGGAACACTGAAGCTTTCTTT.

V and J are TRBV6-5 and TRBJ1-2, with unresolved D. Germline V lookup: CDR1 MNHEY, CDR2 SVGAGI. Trimming shortened V by 7 bases and J by 4 bases, and 7 bases separated the two germline ends. CDR3 length: 11 amino acids. In nucleotides, the CDR3 is TGTGCCAGCAACTTGGGCTATGGCTACACCTTC. Translation: CASNLGYGYTF.

V gene TRBV6-5 combines with J gene TRBJ2-5; D remains ambiguous. Deletions cut 2 bases from V and 3 bases from J, with 7 bases between. Germline-derived CDR1 and CDR2 are MNHEY and SVGAGI. The CDR3 is 13 residues long. The CDR3 reads CASSYNREETQYF. The CDR3 nucleotides are TGTGCCAGCAGTTACAACCGGGAAGAGACCCAGTACTTC.

This chain links TRBV19 with TRBJ1-4; D is unclear. From germline, CDR1 is LNHDA and CDR2 SQIVND (reference sequence). CDR3 length: 17 residues. V lost 4 bases and J 3 bases, leaving 18 bases between the germline ends. CDR3 nucleotides: TGTGCCAGTAGTAAAATCCCCTCGGTGGCGGCTAATGAAAAACTGTTTTTT. It specifies CASSKIPSVAANEKLFF. The full variable domain, in which reference TRBV19 and TRBJ1-4 provide the parts outside the CDR3, is DGGITQSPKYLFRKEGQNVTLSCEQNLNHDAMYWYRQDPGQGLRLIYYSQIVNDFQKGDIAEGYSVSREKKESFPLTVTSAQKNPTAFYLCASSKIPSVAANEKLFFGSGTQLSVL.

This chain links TRBV29-1 with TRBJ2-1; D unresolved. Per germline, CDR1 SQVTM and CDR2 ANQGSEA. Trimming removed 6 bases from V and 5 bases from J, with 11 bases in between. The length of the CDR3 is 12 residues. CDR3 nucleotides: TGCAGCGTGGCAGTGTGGGACAATGAGCAGTTCTTC. Translated: CSVAVWDNEQFF.

CDR3 in amino acids: CASSTPAMNTEAFF. The CDR3, as DNA: TGTGCCAGCAGTACCCCAGCAATGAACACTGAAGCTTTCTTT. The J gene is TRBJ1-1, the V gene TRBV6-2 or TRBV6-3, with D unresolved. This CDR3 spans 14 amino acids. Germline V lookup: CDR1 MNHEY, CDR2 SVGEGT. V shed 5 bases and J shed 0 bases, with 10 bases lying between them.